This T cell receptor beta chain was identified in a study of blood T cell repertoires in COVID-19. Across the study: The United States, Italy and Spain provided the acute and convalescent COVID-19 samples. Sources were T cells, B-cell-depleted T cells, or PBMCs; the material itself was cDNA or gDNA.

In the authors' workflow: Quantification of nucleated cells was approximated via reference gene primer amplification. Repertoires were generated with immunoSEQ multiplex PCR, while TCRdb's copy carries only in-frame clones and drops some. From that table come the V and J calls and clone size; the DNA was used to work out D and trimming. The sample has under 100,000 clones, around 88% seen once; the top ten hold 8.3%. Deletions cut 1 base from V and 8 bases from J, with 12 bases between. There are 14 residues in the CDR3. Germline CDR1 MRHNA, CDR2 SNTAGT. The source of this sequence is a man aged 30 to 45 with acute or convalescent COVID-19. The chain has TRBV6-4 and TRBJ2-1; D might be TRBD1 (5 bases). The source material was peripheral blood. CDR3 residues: CASSDFARGHEQFF. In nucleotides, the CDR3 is TGTGCCAGCAGTGACTTTGCTAGGGGCCATGAGCAGTTCTTC.